This TCR beta chain was sequenced during a study of control samples from healthy donors and cancer patients. Data came from immunoSEQ multiplex PCR; TCRdb stores just in-frame clones and leaves some out. This repertoire shows 150,000 to 180,000 clones, about 94% found once; its top ten account for over 2%. The CDR3 sequence is 14 residues long. The ends were cut back, 4 bases at V and 2 bases at J, with 11 bases in the middle. Germline CDR1 reads SEHNR; CDR2 reads FQNEAQ (reference sequence). The clonotype originates from a man aged 50 to 60 in good health. The sample was blood. The chain joins TRBV7-9 to TRBJ2-5; D unresolved. CDR3 protein: CASSSTTVQETQYF. In DNA form, the CDR3 reads TGTGCCAGCAGCTCCACGACGGTTCAAGAGACCCAGTACTTC.